The present entry profiles one T cell receptor beta chain with its context. These data come from a study of blood T cell repertoires in COVID-19. The overall study: There were acute and convalescent COVID-19 samples, and they came from the United States, Italy and Spain. The analysed material was cDNA or gDNA that came from T cells, B-cell-depleted T cells, or PBMCs.

The protocol was immunoSEQ multiplex PCR, while the TCRdb copy is restricted to in-frame clones and leaves out a portion. The sample includes about 200,000 clones, 87% of them seen just once. With 8 bases removed from V and 4 bases from J, the gap between germline ends came to 12 bases. This CDR3 is 13 amino acids long. Germline values: CDR1 MNHEY, CDR2 SVGAGI. The chain employs TRBV6-5 and TRBJ1-5; D is undetermined. Sequencing was performed on peripheral blood. The source is a man aged 55 to 69 who had recovered from COVID-19. The CDR3 DNA is TGTGCCAGCGGATCACAGAGTAATCAGCCCCAGCATTTT. Amino acid sequence: CASGSQSNQPQHF.